The 16 T cell receptor beta chains presented below share a single source sample, sequenced in a study of blood T cell repertoires in COVID-19. This table comes from immunoSEQ multiplex PCR, and its TCRdb copy is limited to in-frame clones, with some not included. This sample has a few hundred thousand clones, with around 89% found just once. Sequencing was done on a sample of PBMCs or T cells enriched from blood (not recorded which). These receptors originate from a woman younger than 30 who had recovered from COVID-19.

V is TRBV27 and J is TRBJ1-6, with D maybe TRBD1 (5 bases). Trimming pared 1 base from V and 7 bases from J, leaving 8 bases between. The CDR3 runs 14 residues. In germline, CDR1 is MNHEY, CDR2 SMNVEV (reference sequence). The CDR3 here is CASSLWWTNSPLHF. The CDR3 DNA reads as TGTGCCAGCAGTTTATGGTGGACAAATTCACCCCTCCACTTT.

V gene TRBV18 combines with J gene TRBJ2-7, with TRBD1 matching over 11 bases. Germline lookup yields CDR1 KGHSH and CDR2 LQKENI. This CDR3 comprises 14 residues. Trimming took 6 bases from V and 7 from J; bases not matched to a gene: 8. CDR3 in amino acids: CASSRWTGGREQYF. CDR3 coding DNA: TGTGCCAGCTCCCGGTGGACAGGGGGCCGGGAGCAGTACTTC.

The CDR3 sequence is CASSQVGGGASVDTQYF. CDR3 coding DNA: TGTGCCAGCAGCCAAGTGGGAGGGGGGGCGTCTGTAGATACGCAGTATTTT. The rearrangement uses TRBV3-1 (or the pseudogene TRBV3-2) and TRBJ2-3; D perhaps matches TRBD2 (7 bases). Germline V gene lookup returns CDR1 LGHDT and CDR2 YNNKEL (reference sequence). The CDR3 loop spans 17 amino acids. Trimming cost V 1 base and J 5 bases, with 19 bases left between them.

V is TRBV5-1 and J is TRBJ1-1; no clear D. V was clipped by 6 bases and J by 4 bases, with 13 bases between them. CDR1 and CDR2 from the germline V gene are SGHRS and YFSETQ. The length of the CDR3 is 13 residues. Here the CDR3 reads CASTRVIGTEAFF. The CDR3, as DNA: TGCGCCAGCACGAGGGTAATTGGCACTGAAGCTTTCTTT.

V and J are TRBV7-8 and TRBJ2-2; 7 bases are shared with TRBD2. This CDR3 spans 16 amino acids. V was clipped by 2 bases and J by 0 bases; unmatched bases: 3. The V gene's germline CDR1 is SGHVS and CDR2 FQNEAQ. CDR3 coding DNA: TGTGCCAGCAGCTTACGCCTAGCGGCGAACACCGGGGAGCTGTTTTTT. Its translation: CASSLRLAANTGELFF.

The chain recombines TRBV5-6 with TRBJ2-2, with D unclear. This CDR3 comprises 12 residues. The V and J ends lost 5 bases and 3 bases respectively, with 5 bases between them. Germline V gene sequence: CDR1 SGHDT, CDR2 YYEEEE. The CDR3 DNA reads TGTGCCAGCAGGGCGGACACCGGGGAGCTGTTTTTT. Its protein is CASRADTGELFF.

The V and J genes are TRBV27 and TRBJ1-2; D perhaps matches TRBD1 (5 bases). The CDR3 is 14 residues long. Trimming removed 6 bases from V and 3 bases from J, with 14 bases in between. Germline assignment: CDR1 MNHEY and CDR2 SMNVEV (reference sequence). In nucleotides, the CDR3 is TGTGCCAGCAGCCCCCAGGGTTTATACTATGGCTACACCTTC. Its translation: CASSPQGLYYGYTF.

V usage is TRBV13 and J usage is TRBJ1-1, with TRBD1 identical over 8 bases. After removal of 4 bases from V and 4 bases from J, the junction contained 5 bases not matched to a gene. The CDR3 has 14 amino acids. Germline CDR1 reads PRHDT; CDR2 reads FYEKMQ (reference sequence). This chain's CDR3 is CASSSGQGTTEAFF. The CDR3 DNA sequence: TGTGCCAGCAGCTCCGGACAGGGAACCACTGAAGCTTTCTTT.

A single count supports this clone. The chain uses TRBV6-5 and TRBJ1-3; TRBD1 is a possible D gene (5 bases). CDR1 is MNHEY and CDR2 is SVGAGI in the germline V gene. The CDR3 runs 15 residues. With 5 bases removed from V and 0 bases from J, the gap between germline ends came to 11 bases. The CDR3 coding sequence is TGTGCCAGCAGTCCGGGACTCAGCTCTGGAAACACCATATATTTT. It codes for CASSPGLSSGNTIYF.

The V and J genes are TRBV28 and TRBJ2-7, with 8 bases identical to TRBD1. CDR1 and CDR2 (germline): MDHEN, SYDVKM. CDR3 length equals 14 residues. Trimming at V came to 8 bases and at J to 5 bases, leaving 11 bases not matched to a gene. CDR3: CASSTGGARNEQYF. The CDR3 coding sequence is TGTGCCAGCTCTACAGGGGGTGCACGGAACGAGCAGTACTTC.

This chain links TRBV27 with TRBJ1-5; weak D call: TRBD1 (5 bases). V lost 4 bases to trimming and J lost 1 base, with 11 bases between them. The germline gives CDR1 MNHEY, CDR2 SMNVEV (reference sequence). The CDR3 consists of 15 residues. The CDR3 here is CASSWDRTSNQPQHF. The CDR3 DNA is TGTGCCAGCAGTTGGGATAGGACAAGCAATCAGCCCCAGCATTTT.

The J gene is TRBJ1-2, the V gene TRBV28; maybe TRBD1 (5 bases). Trimming took off 2 bases at V and 8 bases at J, with 15 bases between the two ends. This CDR3 has 14 amino acids. Germline loops: CDR1 MDHEN, CDR2 SYDVKM. CDR3 sequence: CASSLRGFGVGYTF. CDR3 nucleotides: TGTGCCAGCAGTTTAAGGGGCTTCGGAGTCGGCTACACCTTC.

The chain uses TRBV27 and TRBJ1-4; 7 bases fit TRBD1. CDR3 length: 16 residues. The J segment lost 4 bases and the V segment lost 0 bases, leaving 5 bases of the junction unmatched. Germline V gene sequence: CDR1 MNHEY, CDR2 SMNVEV (reference sequence). CDR3 region: CASSLSTGDSNEKLFF. In DNA, the CDR3 is TGTGCCAGCAGTTTATCGACGGGGGACAGTAATGAAAAACTGTTTTTT.

This chain connects TRBV10-2 to TRBJ2-5; 11 bases are a match to TRBD2. The ends lost 3 bases at V and 1 base at J; junction bases unmatched: 7. From germline, CDR1 is WSHSY and CDR2 SAAADI. This CDR3 region has 17 residues. CDR3 in amino acids: CASSEAPSGGRQETQYF. In nucleotides, the CDR3 is TGCGCCAGCAGTGAAGCCCCTAGCGGGGGGCGCCAAGAGACCCAGTACTTC.

This chain uses TRBV12-5 with TRBJ2-2, with D possibly TRBD1 on 6 matching bases. V shed 0 bases and J shed 3 bases, with 17 bases lying between them. CDR1 is LGHNT, CDR2 FRNRAP, per germline. The CDR3 spans 18 residues. The CDR3: CASGLVVRRDTDTGELFF. The CDR3 DNA is TGTGCTAGTGGTTTGGTAGTGCGCCGGGACACAGACACCGGGGAGCTGTTTTTT.

V and J are TRBV14 and TRBJ1-2; D gene uncertain. Germline assignment: CDR1 SGHDN and CDR2 FVKESK. CDR3 size: 14 residues. The germline V and J ends were trimmed by 2 bases and 0 bases, with 7 bases remaining between them. The CDR3 loop reads CASSQSSANYGYTF. CDR3 in DNA: TGTGCCAGCAGCCAATCCAGCGCTAACTATGGCTACACCTTC.